The clone carrying this T cell receptor beta chain was counted many times. Antigen: not known. The library targeted TCRbeta and was prepared with unique molecular identifiers. TCRdb re-derived calls from the PCR reads in MiXCR, one entry per CDR3 protein. Altogether 110,000 or so distinct CDR3 sequences are present, 5.5% to 7% being singletons, with the ten largest covering more than 20%. The record originates from a study of T-cell reconstitution after alpha-beta-depleted transplantation in children. CDR1 is SGHTA and CDR2 is FQGNSA in the germline V gene. V gave up 6 bases and J gave up 4 bases, with 10 bases separating them. The CDR3 is 13 residues long. Study-level findings and limits: Once a year had passed after transplant, T-cell counts and diversity came mostly from newly produced T cells. Diversity of TCRbeta at day 60 was high in some patients, arising from surviving recipient T cells and thymic progenitors. Reportedly, alpha-beta T cells present about two months post-transplant originated from several hundred expanded clones of graft origin.

The clonotype originates from a male patient aged 2-9 years who had a stem cell transplant for acute lymphoblastic leukemia, so the T cells may come from the graft donor. Specimen: PBMCs, mostly from graft donor cells, collected 360 days after TCRalphabeta/CD19-depleted stem cell transplant. The chain carries TRBV7-2 and TRBJ2-1; D is unclear. Written as DNA, the CDR3 is TGTGCCAGCAGGGTCGCACATTACAATGAGCAGTTCTTC. Encoded protein: CASRVAHYNEQFF.